One and the same sample provided the 13 T cell receptor beta chains below, sequenced in a study of T cells in Graves' hyperthyroidism and ophthalmopathy. Amplification of TCR beta CDR3 regions was performed using RNA transcripts as template. Primed by the HTBI set, a first-round RT-PCR was run on the TCR CDR3. TCRdb processed the multiplex PCR reads anew with MiXCR; each CDR3 protein has one entry. The table records 560,000 or so distinct CDR3 sequences, 40% to 55% of them present only once. Sequenced input: peripheral blood or thyroid tissue (not recorded which). The receptors derive from a woman in her late teens or twenties with Graves' hyperthyroidism.

The V and J genes are TRBV2 and TRBJ2-7; 8 bases align to TRBD2. The V gene end was trimmed by 11 bases and the J gene end by 2 bases; junction bases not matched to a gene: 14. Germline V gene sequence: CDR1 SNHLY, CDR2 FYNNEI. The CDR3 runs 15 residues. CDR3 sequence (DNA): TGTGCCTTCCAGCTACCCGGGACTAGGACCTACGAGCAGTACTTC. Its translation is CAFQLPGTRTYEQYF.

This clonotype appeared a single time. Being one base from a much bigger clone, this may be a read error. Written as DNA, the CDR3 is TGCAGCGTTGACTTCCAGGCAGGGACCTATGGCTACACCTTC. This gives the protein CSVDFQAGTYGYTF. The chain couples TRBV29-1 to TRBJ1-2; D possibly corresponds to TRBD1 (5 bases). The V end lost 3 bases, the J end lost 4 bases, and 15 bases lay between the germline ends. Looked up from germline, CDR1 is SQVTM and CDR2 is ANQGSEA. This CDR3 comprises 14 residues.

This clonotype was recorded at least ten times. The genes are TRBV29-1 and TRBJ1-1; TRBD1 is a possible D gene (5 bases). V was pared by 4 bases and J by 1 base, with 7 bases between. The CDR3 spans 12 residues. Per the germline V gene, CDR1 is SQVTM and CDR2 is ANQGSEA. CDR3 sequence: CSVADRNTEAFF. CDR3 DNA sequence: TGCAGCGTTGCTGACAGGAACACTGAAGCTTTCTTT.

This clonotype was counted a few times. The rearrangement joins TRBV7-2 to TRBJ1-1; D is ambiguous. The CDR3 spans 14 residues. In germline, CDR1 is SGHTA, CDR2 FQGNSA. Trimming stripped 5 bases from V and 0 bases from J, with 10 bases between. CDR3 sequence: CASSAEGVNTEAFF. CDR3 DNA: TGTGCCAGCAGCGCAGAAGGCGTGAACACTGAAGCTTTCTTT.

On this clonotype: Possible read error: a much larger clone is one base away. This chain links TRBV7-9 with TRBJ1-2; 7 positions match TRBD1. Germline V gives CDR1 SEHNR, CDR2 FQNEAQ (reference sequence). Unmatched junction bases numbered 4, after V lost 0 bases and J lost 0 bases. This CDR3 region has 16 residues. The DNA of the CDR3 is TGTGCCAGCAGCTTAGCCGGGACAGCGACTAACTATGGCTACACCTTC. It specifies CASSLAGTATNYGYTF. Full variable domain (rest looked up from reference TRBV7-9 and TRBJ1-2): DTGVSQNPRHKITKRGQNVTFRCDPISEHNRLYWYRQTLGQGPEFLTYFQNEAQLEKSRLLSDRFSAERPKGSFSTLEIQRTEQGDSAMYLCASSLAGTATNYGYTFGSGTRLTVV.

The CDR3 protein is CSVQRGDWDEQYF. The CDR3 DNA follows: TGCAGTGTCCAGAGGGGCGATTGGGACGAGCAGTACTTC. V usage is TRBV20-1 and J usage is TRBJ2-7, with D tentatively TRBD1 or TRBD2 (5 bases each). Germline loops: CDR1 DFQATT, CDR2 SNEGSKA (reference sequence). Trimming removed 7 bases from V and 5 bases from J, with 18 bases in between. The CDR3 totals 13 residues.

Concerning this clonotype itself: Mismatch with germline at one junction end may stem from a read error. The chain has TRBV7-7 and TRBJ1-1, with unresolved D. Germline lookup yields CDR1 SSHAT and CDR2 FNYEAQ (reference sequence). The CDR3 has 14 amino acids. CDR3 nucleotides: TGTGCTAGCAGCTTAGAAGTTTGGAACACTGAAGCTTTCTTT. This encodes CASSLEVWNTEAFF.

This clonotype was seen a handful of times. J is TRBJ2-7 and V is TRBV7-2; D unresolved. Per germline, CDR1 SGHTA and CDR2 FQGNSA. CDR3 length equals 17 residues. The V and J ends lost 2 bases and 1 base respectively, with 18 bases between them. The CDR3 DNA sequence: TGTGCCAGCAGCTTATCGACGCTAATAGGAGTGTCCTACGAGCAGTACTTC. Translated, it gives CASSLSTLIGVSYEQYF.

The chain combines TRBV7-2 with TRBJ1-6, with TRBD1 matching over 8 bases. The CDR3 consists of 13 residues. Looked up from germline, CDR1 is SGHTA and CDR2 is FQGNSA. V shed 6 bases, J shed 7 bases, and the junction held 2 bases outside the gene matches. CDR3 residues: CASSRQGNSPLHF. The CDR3 DNA follows: TGTGCCAGCAGTCGACAGGGGAATTCACCCCTCCACTTT.

This clonotype was observed a few times. The DNA of the CDR3 is TGCAGTGCCGAGGGGACTCAGACCTACGAGCAGTACTTC. Translation gives CSAEGTQTYEQYF. This sequence joins TRBV20-1 and TRBJ2-7, with D tentatively TRBD2 (6 bases). Germline V lookup: CDR1 DFQATT, CDR2 SNEGSKA (reference sequence). This CDR3 is 13 amino acids long. V lost 6 bases and J 2 bases, leaving 14 bases between the germline ends.

V is TRBV2 and J is TRBJ2-5; D gene uncertain. The germline V gene encodes CDR1 SNHLY and CDR2 FYNNEI. V lost 1 base and J 1 base, leaving 10 bases between the germline ends. There are 15 residues in the CDR3. CDR3 region: CASSEGYITQETQYF. CDR3 nucleotide sequence: TGTGCCAGCAGTGAAGGGTATATCACCCAAGAGACCCAGTACTTC.

This clonotype was observed many times. The rearrangement joins TRBV2 to TRBJ2-5; D perhaps matches TRBD2 (6 bases). From germline, CDR1 is SNHLY and CDR2 FYNNEI. The CDR3 contains 11 residues. The V and J ends lost 9 bases and 5 bases respectively, with 10 bases between them. CDR3 sequence reads: CASRLAETQYF. The CDR3, as DNA: TGTGCCAGTAGGCTAGCGGAGACCCAGTACTTC.

This clonotype was observed a few times. The chain couples TRBV12-3 or TRBV12-4 to TRBJ2-5, with 10 bases that match TRBD2. The CDR3 has 15 residues. With 4 bases clipped from V and 5 bases from J, the junction kept 7 bases outside the gene matches. CDR3 region: CASSYASGRGETQYF. CDR3 coding DNA: TGTGCCAGCAGTTACGCTAGCGGGAGAGGTGAGACCCAGTACTTC.